Listed below are T cell receptor beta chains from one sample, sequenced in a study of siplizumab effects on memory and regulatory T cells. Data came from immunoSEQ multiplex PCR; TCRdb stores just in-frame clones and leaves some out. This table holds roughly 92,000 clones, about 94% found once. The sequenced material came from non-Treg CD4+ T cells sorted from blood. The receptors were gathered from a human donor in good health. CDR3s include the opening cysteine and the closing phenylalanine or tryptophan. D genes are given only for firm matches. The size entry is marked missing in some rows and otherwise reads once, few, many or a size class.

d_call: TRBD1
j_call: TRBJ2-1
clone_size: NA
v_call: TRBV27
cdr3_nt: TGTGCCAGCGGCAACAGGGGGCGAAGGTACAATGAGCAGTTCTTC
cdr3_aa: CASGNRGRRYNEQFF

d_call: NA
j_call: TRBJ2-7
clone_size: once
v_call: TRBV28
cdr3_nt: TGTGCCAGCAGACAACAGGGACTATCCTACGAGCAGTACTTC
cdr3_aa: CASRQQGLSYEQYF

d_call: NA
j_call: TRBJ2-3
clone_size: NA
v_call: TRBV11-3
cdr3_nt: TGTGCCAGCAGCTTGTCCTGGGCAGATACGCAGTATTTT
cdr3_aa: CASSLSWADTQYF

d_call: NA
j_call: TRBJ2-2
clone_size: NA
v_call: TRBV18
cdr3_nt: TGTGCCAGCTCACCATCCCAGAACACCGGGGAGCTGTTTTTT
cdr3_aa: CASSPSQNTGELFF

d_call: NA
j_call: TRBJ1-1
clone_size: NA
v_call: TRBV9
cdr3_nt: TGTGCCAGCACATCTGGTGCAGGGCAAGGATATCTAGAAGCTTTCTTT
cdr3_aa: CASTSGAGQGYLEAFF

d_call: NA
j_call: TRBJ2-5
clone_size: NA
v_call: TRBV7-9
cdr3_nt: TGTGCCAGCAGCTCCGGAGAGACCCAGTACTTC
cdr3_aa: CASSSGETQYF

d_call: NA
j_call: TRBJ2-7
clone_size: NA
v_call: TRBV28
cdr3_nt: TGTGCCAGCCATAGTCGAGGGAGTCTTAACTACGAGCAGTACTTC
cdr3_aa: CASHSRGSLNYEQYF

d_call: NA
j_call: TRBJ2-7
clone_size: NA
v_call: TRBV6-5
cdr3_nt: TGTGCCAGCAGCCCAGTGGGGGGAGAGAACGAGCAGTACTTC
cdr3_aa: CASSPVGGENEQYF

d_call: TRBD1
j_call: TRBJ2-7
clone_size: NA
v_call: TRBV6-6
cdr3_nt: TGTGCCAGCAGACTACAGGGGAATGTCTACGAGCAGTACTTC
cdr3_aa: CASRLQGNVYEQYF

d_call: NA
j_call: TRBJ1-1
clone_size: NA
v_call: TRBV5-6
cdr3_nt: TGTGCCAGCAGCTTTGGTGCGGCAGCTTTCTTT
cdr3_aa: CASSFGAAAFF

d_call: NA
j_call: TRBJ2-3
clone_size: NA
v_call: TRBV14
cdr3_nt: TGTGCCAGCAGCCAAGTCCCTGGCACAGATACGCAGTATTTT
cdr3_aa: CASSQVPGTDTQYF

d_call: NA
j_call: TRBJ1-1
clone_size: NA
v_call: TRBV30
cdr3_nt: TGTGCCTGGAGTGCCCGAAACAGGGTTTTCTTT
cdr3_aa: CAWSARNRVFF

d_call: NA
j_call: TRBJ1-3
clone_size: NA
v_call: TRBV28
cdr3_nt: TGTGCCAGCAGTTTACCCGGCAGGAAGGGAAACACCATATATTTT
cdr3_aa: CASSLPGRKGNTIYF

d_call: NA
j_call: TRBJ1-5
clone_size: NA
v_call: TRBV2
cdr3_nt: TGTGCCAGCAGTGGGGGTTATCAGCCCCAGCATTTT
cdr3_aa: CASSGGYQPQHF

d_call: TRBD1
j_call: TRBJ1-2
clone_size: NA
v_call: TRBV7-9
cdr3_nt: TGTGCCAGCACGGCCGGGACAGGGGACTATGGCTACACCTTC
cdr3_aa: CASTAGTGDYGYTF

d_call: TRBD1
j_call: TRBJ1-6
clone_size: NA
v_call: TRBV18
cdr3_nt: TGTGCCAGCTCACCACACGGGACAGGGAATTCACCCCTCCACTTT
cdr3_aa: CASSPHGTGNSPLHF

d_call: NA
j_call: TRBJ1-1
clone_size: NA
v_call: TRBV18
cdr3_nt: TGTGCCAGCTCACCATTGGAAACTGGGGCTGAAGCTTTCTTT
cdr3_aa: CASSPLETGAEAFF

d_call: NA
j_call: TRBJ1-4
clone_size: once
v_call: TRBV14
cdr3_nt: TGTGCCAGCAGCCCACAGGGATTTAAGGAAAAACTGTTTTTT
cdr3_aa: CASSPQGFKEKLFF

d_call: NA
j_call: TRBJ1-2
clone_size: NA
v_call: TRBV14
cdr3_nt: TGTGCCAGCAGCCAAGAGCCAGTCTATGGCTACACCTTC
cdr3_aa: CASSQEPVYGYTF

d_call: NA
j_call: TRBJ2-1
clone_size: NA
v_call: TRBV19
cdr3_nt: TGTGCCAGTAGCTCGGACGGGAGACCCTACAATGAGCAGTTCTTC
cdr3_aa: CASSSDGRPYNEQFF

d_call: NA
j_call: TRBJ1-5
clone_size: NA
v_call: TRBV28
cdr3_nt: TGTGCCAGCAGTTTCGTAAGTCTCTATCATCAGCCCCAGCATTTT
cdr3_aa: CASSFVSLYHQPQHF

d_call: TRBD1
j_call: TRBJ1-1
clone_size: NA
v_call: TRBV15
cdr3_nt: TGTGCCACCAGCAGAGGGACAGGGGGCGGCGGCACTGAAGCTTTCTTT
cdr3_aa: CATSRGTGGGGTEAFF

d_call: NA
j_call: TRBJ2-3
clone_size: NA
v_call: TRBV5-1
cdr3_nt: TGCGCCAGCAGCTTAATCGTCGGGGGCACAGATACGCAGTATTTT
cdr3_aa: CASSLIVGGTDTQYF

d_call: TRBD1
j_call: TRBJ1-4
clone_size: NA
v_call: TRBV19
cdr3_nt: TGTGCCAGTAGTAGGGACAGGGGCGAAAAACTGTTTTTT
cdr3_aa: CASSRDRGEKLFF

d_call: TRBD2
j_call: TRBJ2-1
clone_size: NA
v_call: TRBV5-1
cdr3_nt: TGCGCCAGCAGCAGCGGGGACTTTCAAAATGAGCAGTTCTTC
cdr3_aa: CASSSGDFQNEQFF

d_call: NA
j_call: TRBJ1-2
clone_size: NA
v_call: TRBV5-6
cdr3_nt: TGTGCCAGCAGCTTGGCAAGGGCAGACTATGGCTACACCTTC
cdr3_aa: CASSLARADYGYTF

d_call: NA
j_call: TRBJ1-1
clone_size: NA
v_call: TRBV15
cdr3_nt: TGTGCCACCAGCAGAGGGTGGGGGCAGAACACTGAAGCTTTCTTT
cdr3_aa: CATSRGWGQNTEAFF

d_call: NA
j_call: TRBJ1-5
clone_size: NA
v_call: TRBV6-5
cdr3_nt: TGTGCCAGCGGACGAGATCGTAGCAATCAGCCCCAGCATTTT
cdr3_aa: CASGRDRSNQPQHF

d_call: NA
j_call: TRBJ1-4
clone_size: NA
v_call: TRBV19
cdr3_nt: TGTGCCAGTAGTGGGACATCCCTTGGAGAAAAACTGTTTTTT
cdr3_aa: CASSGTSLGEKLFF

d_call: NA
j_call: TRBJ2-2
clone_size: NA
v_call: TRBV28
cdr3_nt: TGTGCCAGCAGCTCGGGAGTAGGGGTCGGGGAGCTGTTTTTT
cdr3_aa: CASSSGVGVGELFF

d_call: NA
j_call: TRBJ2-1
clone_size: NA
v_call: TRBV5-4
cdr3_nt: TGTGCCAGCAGCTTGAAGGGGAATGAGCAGTTCTTC
cdr3_aa: CASSLKGNEQFF

d_call: NA
j_call: TRBJ1-4
clone_size: NA
v_call: TRBV5-1
cdr3_nt: TGCGCCAGCAGCTTGGACAAAACAACTAATGAAAAACTGTTTTTT
cdr3_aa: CASSLDKTTNEKLFF

d_call: NA
j_call: TRBJ1-1
clone_size: NA
v_call: TRBV28
cdr3_nt: TGTGCCAGCAGTTTATCGGCAGGGCGGGCTGAAGCTTTCTTT
cdr3_aa: CASSLSAGRAEAFF

d_call: NA
j_call: TRBJ2-1
clone_size: few
v_call: TRBV6-1
cdr3_nt: TGTGCCAGTGCCCCCCAGGTAGGCTCCTACAATGAGCAGTTCTTC
cdr3_aa: CASAPQVGSYNEQFF

d_call: NA
j_call: TRBJ1-2
clone_size: once
v_call: TRBV28
cdr3_nt: TGTGCCAGCAGTCCAGGGACCTCTCCCGTATATGGCTACACCTTC
cdr3_aa: CASSPGTSPVYGYTF

d_call: NA
j_call: TRBJ1-2
clone_size: NA
v_call: TRBV19
cdr3_nt: TGTGCCAGTAGTGCCCGGGGGATTGGCTACACCTTC
cdr3_aa: CASSARGIGYTF

d_call: TRBD1
j_call: TRBJ1-1
clone_size: NA
v_call: TRBV7-9
cdr3_nt: TGTGCCAGCAGCTTAACAGGGGCCACTGAAGCTTTCTTT
cdr3_aa: CASSLTGATEAFF

d_call: NA
j_call: TRBJ2-2
clone_size: NA
v_call: TRBV11-2
cdr3_nt: TGTGCCAGCAGGAGGGGGGTGGACACCGGGGAGCTGTTTTTT
cdr3_aa: CASRRGVDTGELFF

d_call: TRBD2
j_call: TRBJ2-7
clone_size: NA
v_call: TRBV6-5
cdr3_nt: TGTGCCAGCAGTTACTCGACTAGCGGGACCTACGAGCAGTACTTC
cdr3_aa: CASSYSTSGTYEQYF

d_call: NA
j_call: TRBJ2-1
clone_size: NA
v_call: TRBV11-2
cdr3_nt: TGTGCCAGCAGCTTAACAGGCAATGAGCAGTTCTTC
cdr3_aa: CASSLTGNEQFF

d_call: NA
j_call: TRBJ2-3
clone_size: NA
v_call: TRBV10-3
cdr3_nt: TGTGCCATCAGTATCGGAGGGCCAGAAGATACGCAGTATTTT
cdr3_aa: CAISIGGPEDTQYF

d_call: NA
j_call: TRBJ2-3
clone_size: NA
v_call: TRBV19
cdr3_nt: TGTGCCAGTGCCTCATGGGGGCCAGGAGGCTATACGCAGTATTTT
cdr3_aa: CASASWGPGGYTQYF

d_call: TRBD1
j_call: TRBJ2-1
clone_size: NA
v_call: TRBV28
cdr3_nt: TGTGCCAGCAGTTTAAGACAGGGACCGTTCGATGAGCAGTTCTTC
cdr3_aa: CASSLRQGPFDEQFF

d_call: TRBD1
j_call: TRBJ1-2
clone_size: NA
v_call: TRBV28
cdr3_nt: TGTGCCAGCAGGCTCAGGGGGATCACGAGCTATGGCTACACCTTC
cdr3_aa: CASRLRGITSYGYTF

d_call: NA
j_call: TRBJ1-2
clone_size: NA
v_call: TRBV30
cdr3_nt: TGTGCCTGGAGTGTTTTGGCAGGGGTGGCCCTTAACTATGGCTACACCTTC
cdr3_aa: CAWSVLAGVALNYGYTF

d_call: NA
j_call: TRBJ2-2
clone_size: NA
v_call: TRBV7-9
cdr3_nt: TGTGCCAGCACCTACGGACATGGGGGCGGCTACACCGGGGAGCTGTTTTTT
cdr3_aa: CASTYGHGGGYTGELFF

d_call: TRBD1
j_call: TRBJ2-1
clone_size: NA
v_call: TRBV5-1
cdr3_nt: TGCGCCAGCAGGAGCCGGGACAGCTACAATGAGCAGTTCTTC
cdr3_aa: CASRSRDSYNEQFF

d_call: NA
j_call: TRBJ1-1
clone_size: NA
v_call: TRBV28
cdr3_nt: TGTGCCACACGACGGCAGAACACTGAAGCTTTCTTT
cdr3_aa: CATRRQNTEAFF

d_call: TRBD2
j_call: TRBJ2-2
clone_size: NA
v_call: TRBV15
cdr3_nt: TGTGCCACCAGCAGAGAACGGGCGGGGGCGAACACCGGGGAGCTGTTTTTT
cdr3_aa: CATSRERAGANTGELFF

d_call: NA
j_call: TRBJ2-3
clone_size: NA
v_call: TRBV6-1
cdr3_nt: TGTGCCAGCAGTGAGGGACGGCGAAGCAATCAGCCCCAGTATTTT
cdr3_aa: CASSEGRRSNQPQYF

d_call: NA
j_call: TRBJ2-1
clone_size: NA
v_call: TRBV4-1
cdr3_nt: TGCGCCAGCAGCCAAGTAGAAGGGGGGACGGGTAATGAGCAGTTCTTC
cdr3_aa: CASSQVEGGTGNEQFF

d_call: TRBD1
j_call: TRBJ1-6
clone_size: NA
v_call: TRBV6-6
cdr3_nt: TGTGCCAGCCGGGGACAGCTGGATTCACCCCTCCACTTT
cdr3_aa: CASRGQLDSPLHF